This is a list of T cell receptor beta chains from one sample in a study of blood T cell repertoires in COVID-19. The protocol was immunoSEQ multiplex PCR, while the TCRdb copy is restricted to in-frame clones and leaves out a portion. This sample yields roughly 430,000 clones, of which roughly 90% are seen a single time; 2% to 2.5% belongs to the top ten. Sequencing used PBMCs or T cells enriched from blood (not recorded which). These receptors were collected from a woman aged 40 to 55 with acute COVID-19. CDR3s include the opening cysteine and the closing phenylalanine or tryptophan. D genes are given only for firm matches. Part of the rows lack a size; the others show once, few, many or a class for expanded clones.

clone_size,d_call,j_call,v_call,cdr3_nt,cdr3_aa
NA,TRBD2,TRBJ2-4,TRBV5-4,TGTGCCAGCAGCTTAGGCAGGGACTATCTAGCCAAAAACATTCAGTACTTC,CASSLGRDYLAKNIQYF
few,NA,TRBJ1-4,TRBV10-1,TGCGCCAGCAGTGAAGGACAGTTTAATGAAAAACTGTTTTTT,CASSEGQFNEKLFF
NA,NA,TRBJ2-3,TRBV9,TGTGCCAGCAGCGTAGGTGGAGGGTTAAGCACAGATACGCAGTATTTT,CASSVGGGLSTDTQYF
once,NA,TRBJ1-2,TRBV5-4,TGTGCCAGCAGCTTAGAGCAGGGTGCCGGCTACACCTTC,CASSLEQGAGYTF
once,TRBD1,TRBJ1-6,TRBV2,TGTGCCAGCAGGACAGGGTTTGATAATTCACCCCTCCACTTT,CASRTGFDNSPLHF
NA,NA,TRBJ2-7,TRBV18,TGTGCCAGCTCACTCAGGAGCGGGACAGGCTCCTACGAGCAGTACTTC,CASSLRSGTGSYEQYF
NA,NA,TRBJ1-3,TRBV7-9,TGTGCCAGCAGCCCCATCTCTGGAAACACCATATATTTT,CASSPISGNTIYF
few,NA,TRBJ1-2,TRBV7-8,TGTGCCAGCAGCTTAGGGGGGCGGGCAACAGGGTATGGCTACACCTTC,CASSLGGRATGYGYTF
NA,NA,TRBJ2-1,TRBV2,TGTGCCAGCAGCGAAGGGGACAAGAGCTCCTACAATGAGCAGTTCTTC,CASSEGDKSSYNEQFF
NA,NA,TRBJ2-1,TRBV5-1,TGCGCCAGCAACGCCGGACAGAAGCAGTTCTTC,CASNAGQKQFF
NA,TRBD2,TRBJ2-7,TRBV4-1,TGCGCCAGCAGCCAAGATGGCCAGCGGGGGGGCAACCGGTACGAGCAGTACTTC,CASSQDGQRGGNRYEQYF
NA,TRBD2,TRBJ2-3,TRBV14,TGTGCCAGCAGCTACGGACTAGCGGACACAGATACGCAGTATTTT,CASSYGLADTDTQYF
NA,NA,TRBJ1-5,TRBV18,TGTGCCAGCTCACCCGGCGGGGCAGGGATAAGGCAGCCCCAGCATTTT,CASSPGGAGIRQPQHF
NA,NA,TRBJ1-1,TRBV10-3,TGTGCCATCACCCTACAGGTTGGCACTGAAGCTTTCTTT,CAITLQVGTEAFF
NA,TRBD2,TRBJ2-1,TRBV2,TGTGCCAGCAGTGGCGAGCGGGGTCGAAAGCAGTTCTTC,CASSGERGRKQFF
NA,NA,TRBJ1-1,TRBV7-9,TGTGCCAGCAGCACCACGGTAGCGCGAACTGAAGCTTTCTTT,CASSTTVARTEAFF
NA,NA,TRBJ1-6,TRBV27,TGTGCCAGCAGTTTATACCCAGGGAGGGCGAGTTCACCCCTCCACTTT,CASSLYPGRASSPLHF
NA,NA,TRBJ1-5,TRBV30,TGTGCCTGGAGTGGGGGTCAGGGAAATCAGCCCCAGCATTTT,CAWSGGQGNQPQHF
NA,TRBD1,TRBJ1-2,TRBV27,TGTGCCAGCAGTCCTGTAACAGGGGGCTGGGGCTACACCTTC,CASSPVTGGWGYTF
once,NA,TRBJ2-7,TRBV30,TGTGCCTGGACCTGGGGGGTCTCCTACGAGCAGTACTTC,CAWTWGVSYEQYF
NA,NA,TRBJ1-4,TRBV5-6,TGTGCCAGCAGCCCCAGGGTTGAGACTAATGAAAAACTGTTTTTT,CASSPRVETNEKLFF
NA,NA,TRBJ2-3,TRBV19,TGTGCCAGTAGTACAGGAACCCCAGATACGCAGTATTTT,CASSTGTPDTQYF
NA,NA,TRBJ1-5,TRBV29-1,TGCAGCGCGAGTTCAGATAATAGCAATCAGCCCCAGCATTTT,CSASSDNSNQPQHF
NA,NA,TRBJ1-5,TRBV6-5,TGTGCCAGCAGTAGGACAGAAATCGATCAGCCCCAGCATTTT,CASSRTEIDQPQHF
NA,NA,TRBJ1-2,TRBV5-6,TGTGCCAGCAGCCGGAGGGGGGGCCAGGGACTGGCTGGCTACACCTTC,CASSRRGGQGLAGYTF
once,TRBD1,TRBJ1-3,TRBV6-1,TGTGCCAGCAGTGCGGGTGCGGGACAGCCGTACTCTGGAAACACCATATATTTT,CASSAGAGQPYSGNTIYF
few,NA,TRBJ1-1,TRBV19,TGTGCCAGTGGGTCGGGGGTCCCGAACACTGAAGCTTTCTTT,CASGSGVPNTEAFF
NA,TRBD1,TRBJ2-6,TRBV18,TGTGCCAGCTCACCCGGGACAGGGTTTAATGCCGGGGCCAACGTCCTGACTTTC,CASSPGTGFNAGANVLTF
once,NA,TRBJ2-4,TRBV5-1,TGCGCCAGCAGCTTGGGACTCCGAGATGAAAACATTCAGTACTTC,CASSLGLRDENIQYF
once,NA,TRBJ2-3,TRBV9,TGTGCCAGCAGCGGAGCTAGACAGCGAGACCCCCGTGATACGCAGTATTTT,CASSGARQRDPRDTQYF
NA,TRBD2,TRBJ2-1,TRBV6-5,TGTGCCAGCAGCCCCGGGAGGAGCTACAATGAGCAGTTCTTC,CASSPGRSYNEQFF
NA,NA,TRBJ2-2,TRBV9,TGTGCCAGCAGCTTCCGGGGGATGACACCGGGGGAGCTGTTTTTT,CASSFRGMTPGELFF
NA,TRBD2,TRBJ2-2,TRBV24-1,TGTGCCACCAGTGATCCCCGGGCTAGCGGGGGGACCCTTACCGGGGAGCTGTTTTTT,CATSDPRASGGTLTGELFF
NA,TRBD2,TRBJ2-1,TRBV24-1,TGTGCCACCAGTGATAGAGCGGGGGGTAGTAATGAGCAGTTCTTC,CATSDRAGGSNEQFF
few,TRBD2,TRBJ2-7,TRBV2,TGTGCCAGCAGTGAATACCTAGCGGGGATCTACGAGCAGTACTTC,CASSEYLAGIYEQYF
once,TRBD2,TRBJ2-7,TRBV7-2,TGTGCCTCCACGGCTAGCGGAACCTACGAGCAGTACTTC,CASTASGTYEQYF
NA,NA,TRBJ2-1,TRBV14,TGTGCCAGCAGCCAAGGCCGGTACAATGAGCAGTTCTTC,CASSQGRYNEQFF
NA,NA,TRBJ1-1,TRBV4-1,TGCGCCAGCAGCCACATCGAAGAAGGGAGGACTGAAGCTTTCTTT,CASSHIEEGRTEAFF
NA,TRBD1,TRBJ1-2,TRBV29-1,TGCAGCGTTGACTCAGGGGGGAACTATGGCTACACCTTC,CSVDSGGNYGYTF
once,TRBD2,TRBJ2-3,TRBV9,TGTGCCAGCAGCATGGGACTAGAGGCAGATACGCAGTATTTT,CASSMGLEADTQYF
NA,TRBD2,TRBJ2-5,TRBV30,TGTGCCTCCGCCGGGCGGGGGGGCACTAAGGAGACCCAGTACTTC,CASAGRGGTKETQYF
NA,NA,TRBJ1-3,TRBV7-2,TGTGCCAGCAGCTTTCGAGGGAGCTCTGGAAACACCATATATTTT,CASSFRGSSGNTIYF